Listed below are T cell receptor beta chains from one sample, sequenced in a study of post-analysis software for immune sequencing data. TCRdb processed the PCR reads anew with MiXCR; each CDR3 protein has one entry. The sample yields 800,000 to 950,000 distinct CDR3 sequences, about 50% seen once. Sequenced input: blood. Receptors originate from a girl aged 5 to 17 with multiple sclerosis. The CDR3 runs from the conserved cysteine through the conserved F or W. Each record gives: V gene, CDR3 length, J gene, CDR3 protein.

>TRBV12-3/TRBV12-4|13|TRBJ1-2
CASSLNRGSGYTF
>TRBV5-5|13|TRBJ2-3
CTSSANLGDTQYF
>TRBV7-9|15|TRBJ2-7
CASSLLGTGAHEQYF
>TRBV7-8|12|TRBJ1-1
CASSPRSGAAFF
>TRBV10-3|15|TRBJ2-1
CAISAVGTRGNEQFF
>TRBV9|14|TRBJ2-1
CASNPTSWYNEQFF
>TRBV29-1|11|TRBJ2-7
CSVDSGVEQYF
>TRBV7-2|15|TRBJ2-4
CASSPEDVAKNIQYF
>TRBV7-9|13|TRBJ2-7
CASGSGHDYEQYF
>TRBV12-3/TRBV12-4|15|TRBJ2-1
CASSAGLAAYNEQFF
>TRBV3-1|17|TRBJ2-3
CASSLPRPGQGPDTQYF
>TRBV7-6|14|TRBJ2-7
CASSSGGNPYEQYF
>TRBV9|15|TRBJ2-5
CASSVEGDSRETQYF
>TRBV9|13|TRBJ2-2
CASSETDPGELFF
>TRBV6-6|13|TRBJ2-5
CASSYSRTETQYF
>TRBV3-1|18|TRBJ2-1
CASSHSDAGTRSLNEQFF
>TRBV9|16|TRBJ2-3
CASSPREGAITDTQYF
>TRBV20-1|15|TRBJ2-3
CSALLGEWITDTQYF
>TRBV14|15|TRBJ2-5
CASSPIWTAQETQYF
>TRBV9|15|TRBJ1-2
CASSVGPGADYGYTF
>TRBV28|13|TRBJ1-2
CASRAGTPYGYTF
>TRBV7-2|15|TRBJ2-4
CASSLTGQGAWKQYF
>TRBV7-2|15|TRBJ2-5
CASISTGPEQETQYF
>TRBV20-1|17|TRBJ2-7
CSARDLSSGGGSYEQYF
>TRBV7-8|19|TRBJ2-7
CASSLAWGKLAEPSYEQYF
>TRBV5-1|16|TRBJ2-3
CASPTRDSGYTDTQYF
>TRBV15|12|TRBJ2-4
CATGVAKNIQYF
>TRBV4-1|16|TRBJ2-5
CASSQEFTRVQETQYF
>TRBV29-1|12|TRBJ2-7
CSARGDGHEQYF
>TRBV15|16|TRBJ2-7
CATSRDKGGWGGEQYF
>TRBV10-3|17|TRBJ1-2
CASDSRDQPSLGYGYTF
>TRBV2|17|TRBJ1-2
CASSELGTGLIGYGYTF
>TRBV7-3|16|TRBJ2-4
CASSLGPSGEWNMQYF